This passage covers 16 T cell receptor beta chains from one sample sequenced in a study of blood T cell repertoires in COVID-19. The repertoire was sequenced with immunoSEQ multiplex PCR; TCRdb's copy has only in-frame clones and lacks some. The sample records about 190,000 clones, around 84% being singletons. Sequenced sample: peripheral blood. These receptors were obtained from a man younger than 45 with active or convalescent COVID-19.

The chain has TRBV5-4 and TRBJ2-6; weak D call: TRBD1 (6 bases). CDR3 length: 16 amino acids. Between the trimmed V and J ends, which lost 0 bases and 3 bases, there was a span of 10 bases. CDR1 and CDR2 (germline): SGHNT, YYREEE (reference sequence). The CDR3 is CASSLGGGGGANVLTF. DNA of the CDR3: TGTGCCAGCAGCTTGGGAGGGGGTGGTGGGGCCAACGTCCTGACTTTC.

The CDR3 DNA is TGTGCCAGCAGCTTGGACCTAAGCTCCTATAATTCACCCCTCCACTTT. Amino acids: CASSLDLSSYNSPLHF. The genes are TRBV5-4 and TRBJ1-6, with unresolved D. The CDR3 is made up of 16 amino acids. CDR1 SGHNT and CDR2 YYREEE come from the germline V gene (reference sequence). The V and J ends lost 0 bases and 0 bases respectively, with 7 bases between them.

This chain links TRBV28 with TRBJ2-5; TRBD2 matches 10 bases. Per germline, CDR1 MDHEN and CDR2 SYDVKM. With 1 base clipped from V and 2 bases from J, the junction kept 4 bases outside the gene matches. The CDR3 extends over 16 amino acids. Written as DNA, the CDR3 is TGTGCCAGCAGTTTATTAGGACTAGCGGTGCAAGAGACCCAGTACTTC. Translated, it gives CASSLLGLAVQETQYF.

This chain joins TRBV11-3 and TRBJ2-1; 9 nucleotides agree with TRBD1. Trimming cost V 6 bases and J 6 bases; bases outside gene matches: 12. This CDR3 has 16 residues. Germline V CDR1 and CDR2: SGHNT, YENEEA. CDR3 protein: CASSDPGTGKPNEQFF. Written as DNA, the CDR3 is TGTGCCAGCAGTGACCCTGGGACAGGGAAACCCAATGAGCAGTTCTTC.

This chain uses TRBV29-1 with TRBJ2-4; 8 positions agree with TRBD2. Germline V CDR1 and CDR2: SQVTM, ANQGSEA. This CDR3 is built from 14 residues. Losses at the gene ends were 7 bases for V and 8 bases for J; bases not matched to a gene: 13. CDR3 bases: TGCAGCGCTTTCTCGGGACTAGGGGTGGACATTCAGTACTTC. Its protein product is CSAFSGLGVDIQYF.

The chain is built from TRBV30 and TRBJ2-1; D gene ambiguous. CDR1 and CDR2 (germline): GTSNPN, SVGIG (reference sequence). V was shortened by 2 bases and J by 7 bases, with 6 bases between the two germline ends. The CDR3 is 11 residues long. CDR3 sequence (DNA): TGTGCCTGGAGTTCAGCGAATGAGCAGTTCTTC. Translating it yields CAWSSANEQFF.

The count of this clone is one. The rearrangement uses TRBV9 and TRBJ2-1; 9 bases match TRBD1. Germline CDR1 reads SGDLS; CDR2 reads YYNGEE. The CDR3 totals 16 residues. V shed 4 bases and J 6 bases; nucleotides not matched to a gene: 11. For the CDR3, the DNA is TGTGCCAGCAGCCCTCGAGATGGACAGGGGTTCAATGAGCAGTTCTTC. Translated, it gives CASSPRDGQGFNEQFF.

The chain combines TRBV28 with TRBJ2-5; 7 positions agree with TRBD2. V dropped 3 bases and J dropped 7; count of bases not matched to a gene: 8. Germline-derived CDR1 and CDR2 are MDHEN and SYDVKM. The length of the CDR3 is 14 residues. CDR3 sequence reads: CASSFLGGSGTQYF. As DNA, the CDR3 is TGTGCCAGCAGTTTCCTCGGGGGGTCGGGGACCCAGTACTTC.

Only a few counts were recorded for this clone. The V call is TRBV5-1, the J call TRBJ2-2; 13 bases are shared with TRBD2. Germline V CDR1 and CDR2: SGHRS, YFSETQ. The CDR3 covers 18 residues. The trim removed 5 bases at V and 3 bases at J, leaving 10 bases unmatched. This CDR3 reads CASSPRTSGGADTGELFF. CDR3 bases: TGCGCCAGCAGTCCTCGTACTAGCGGGGGGGCTGACACCGGGGAGCTGTTTTTT.

The J gene is TRBJ2-6, the V gene TRBV19, with TRBD1 matching over 10 bases. Trimming removed 6 bases from V and 0 bases from J; junction bases left unmatched: 20. There are 22 residues in the CDR3. Germline V CDR1 and CDR2: LNHDA, SQIVND (reference sequence). The CDR3 is CASRRTGGPSTLGSSGANVLTF. CDR3 sequence (DNA): TGTGCCAGTAGGAGGACAGGGGGACCGTCGACCTTGGGAAGCTCTGGGGCCAACGTCCTGACTTTC.

This rearrangement joins TRBV19 to TRBJ1-5; 7 bases are shared with TRBD1. From germline, CDR1 is LNHDA and CDR2 SQIVND (reference sequence). CDR3 size: 15 residues. Trimming at V came to 7 bases and at J to 0 bases, leaving 6 bases not matched to a gene. CDR3 loop: CASIQDRYSNQPQHF. In DNA, the CDR3 is TGTGCCAGTATACAGGACAGGTATAGCAATCAGCCCCAGCATTTT. Variable domain in full (rest from reference TRBV19 and TRBJ1-5): DGGITQSPKYLFRKEGQNVTLSCEQNLNHDAMYWYRQDPGQGLRLIYYSQIVNDFQKGDIAEGYSVSREKKESFPLTVTSAQKNPTAFYLCASIQDRYSNQPQHFGDGTRLSIL.

The chain links TRBV6-5 to TRBJ1-4; D is unclear. V dropped 6 bases and J dropped 6 bases, with 17 bases sitting between them. The CDR3 is 15 amino acids. Per the germline V gene, CDR1 is MNHEY and CDR2 is SVGAGI. The CDR3: CASRLDSAGYEKLFF. CDR3 bases: TGTGCCAGCAGACTAGACTCGGCGGGGTATGAAAAACTGTTTTTT.

The V gene is TRBV18, the J gene TRBJ1-6, with TRBD1 matching over 9 bases. The CDR3 contains 17 residues. The J segment lost 6 bases and the V segment lost 3 bases, leaving 9 bases of the junction unmatched. The germline V gene has CDR1 KGHSH and CDR2 LQKENI. CDR3 sequence (DNA): TGTGCCAGCTCACCCGATGTGCCGGGACAGGGTAATTCACCCCTCCACTTT. Translating it yields CASSPDVPGQGNSPLHF. Using reference TRBV18 and TRBJ1-6 for the parts outside the CDR3, the full variable domain is NAGVMQNPRHLVRRRGQEARLRCSPMKGHSHVYWYRQLPEEGLKFMVYLQKENIIDESGMPKERFSAEFPKEGPSILRIQQVVRGDSAAYFCASSPDVPGQGNSPLHFGNGTRLTVT.

A few counts support this clone. V gene TRBV10-1 combines with J gene TRBJ1-1, with D tentatively TRBD1 (5 bases). This CDR3 has 18 residues. With 0 bases removed from V and 5 bases from J, the gap between germline ends came to 22 bases. CDR1 WNHNN and CDR2 SYGVQD come from the germline V gene (reference sequence). Here the CDR3 DNA reads TGCGCCAGCAGTGAGTCTCGGCTTGGCCGGTCCCCAGGGACTGAAGCTTTCTTT. Amino acids: CASSESRLGRSPGTEAFF.

This chain connects TRBV12-5 to TRBJ1-1; D is perhaps TRBD1 (6 bases). Trimming left V 3 bases short and J 5 bases short, with 25 bases between. Looked up from germline, CDR1 is LGHNT and CDR2 is FRNRAP. The CDR3 spans 18 residues. The CDR3 DNA is TGTGCTAGTGGTTTTTCCCTACCCAGGGGAGTCGGTGTGACTGAAGCTTTCTTT. It codes for CASGFSLPRGVGVTEAFF.

V is TRBV19 and J is TRBJ2-3; no reliable D call. The V end was cut by 3 bases, the J end by 1 base, with 8 bases between. There are 14 residues in the CDR3. In germline, CDR1 is LNHDA, CDR2 SQIVND (reference sequence). As DNA, the CDR3 is TGTGCCAGTAGTATTTTAGAGGGCACAGATACGCAGTATTTT. Protein sequence: CASSILEGTDTQYF.